This T cell receptor (beta chain) was sequenced for a study of T cell changes during pregnancy in multiple sclerosis. Trimming pared 6 bases from V and 0 bases from J, leaving 14 bases between. This CDR3 comprises 15 residues. Per germline, CDR1 LNHDA and CDR2 SQIVND (reference sequence). Clones were read by immunoSEQ multiplex PCR, and TCRdb kept only the in-frame ones, dropping some. The sample lists fewer than 110,000 clones, 92% occurring once. The chain carries TRBV19 and TRBJ1-2; D may be TRBD1 (6 bases). The sample was peripheral blood, taken in the third trimester of pregnancy. This TCR came from a female donor in good health, enrolled as a control in a pregnancy study. DNA for the CDR3: TGTGCCAGTAGCGTACAGGGATCAGCTAACTATGGCTACACCTTC. Residues: CASSVQGSANYGYTF.